The subject of this entry is one T cell receptor beta chain. Which antigen it targets is not known. No base quality values were provided; no much bigger clone lies one nucleotide off. This specimen belongs to a study of T-cell memory formation after mild COVID-19 (TCRdb year 2021). Turning to the overall study: TCR sequence clusters from the two donors were found to be largely donor specific. T-cell clones expanding and contracting after mild COVID-19 in a couple of donors were tracked by longitudinal TCRalpha and TCRbeta repertoire sequencing. The cohort was made up of two young adult volunteers, one female and one male, who were previously healthy.

The data were produced on an Illumina NovaSeq 6000. cDNA libraries for TCRalpha and TCRbeta were prepared by 5'RACE using constant-segment primers, with sample barcodes and unique molecular identifiers added. Trizol reagent was used to extract RNA from every sample. The libraries were amplified in two PCR steps, and the second step added a second sample barcode and Illumina TruSeq adapters. Sequencing of the libraries was done on an Illumina NovaSeq, producing 2 x 150 bp paired-end reads. The published analysis was carried out like this. With migec v1.2.7, reads were demultiplexed and then collapsed into UMI-guided consensus sequences. Using mixcr v2.1.11, the UMI consensuses were aligned to TRA and TRB V and J templates and assembled into clonotypes. Expanded or contracted clonotypes were those called significant by both edgeR and NoisET, with noise models trained on biological replicates. For edgeR calls, a false discovery rate-adjusted p below 0.01 and a log2 fold-change threshold of 1 were applied. PCA with hierarchical clustering of max-normalized trajectories of the 1000 most abundant clonotypes was used as exploratory dynamics analysis. Separately sequenced CD4+ and CD8+ repertoires were used to assign a CD4 or CD8 phenotype to each responding clone. In TCRdb, the public reads were trimmed at Q25 with fastp and aligned with MiXCR, with productive beta chains retained. Every distinct CDR3 protein forms one entry, paired with its most common genes and DNA. These V and J calls rely on TCRdb rather than the paper's analysis. In all, the sample holds about 560,000 distinct CDR3 sequences, and roughly 17% of those were seen once. The top ten clones comprise just over 8% of the sample.

Ficoll-Paque density gradient centrifugation was used to isolate PBMCs. The paper's findings and limits, for the study overall: Whether the second-wave clones peaking on day 37 were SARS-CoV-2 specific was not confirmed. Some responding clones were found in pre-infection memory, which suggests that pre-existing cross-reactive memory T cells took part in the SARS-CoV-2 response. Contracting CD4+ clones were located mainly in the CM and EM memory subsets, whereas CD8+ clones were found to be enriched in EMRA. Only two mild cases were covered by the study, and larger cohorts that include severe cases with pre-infection samples were considered necessary. Clones contracting from day 15 to 85 had balanced CD4/CD8 phenotypes, while a second wave expanding from day 15 to 37 was biased towards CD4+.

V was cut back by 5 bases and J by 2 bases, leaving a gap of 13 bases between them. Sequences SGHTA (CDR1) and FQGNSA (CDR2) are obtained from the germline V gene. CDR3 length: 14 amino acids, cysteine to phenylalanine. Only CDR3 DNA is held: 42 bases, read in frame from base 1. The sequence links TRBV7-2 to TRBJ2-7, and TRBD1 may be the D gene, going by 7 matching bases. The receptor was isolated from an adult woman who had mild COVID-19 (a few samples of this study predate the infection). The sample titles of this study are shuffled in the database, so cell type and time point are left out; the donor was told from shared clones. The sequenced sample was PBMCs or a T cell subset sorted from them (not recorded which). The nucleotides read TGTGCCAGCAGCCCGGGGGACAGTCCCTACGAGCAGTACTTC. Translation gives CASSPGDSPYEQYF.